This T cell receptor beta chain appears in the sequencing data of a study of control samples from healthy donors and cancer patients. TCRdb's copy holds only in-frame clones and misses some; the assay was immunoSEQ multiplex PCR. The sample holds about 130,000 clones, roughly 92% seen once. The receptor comes from a man between 18 and 29 years old in good health. Sequenced material: blood.

The CDR3 sequence is CASSGTVSKETQYF. CDR3 nucleotides: TGTGCCAGCAGTGGGACAGTTAGTAAAGAGACCCAGTACTTC. The J gene is TRBJ2-5, the V gene TRBV28; TRBD1 agrees at 7 bases. Germline V CDR1 and CDR2: MDHEN, SYDVKM. V lost 5 bases to trimming and J lost 3 bases; unmatched junction nucleotides: 6. The CDR3 has 14 residues.